Listed here are 23 T cell receptor beta chains from one sample, sequenced in a study of regulatory T cells in long-lasting Graves disease. Regarding time point: newly diagnosed GD, antithyroid drugs for less than 3 months. PBMC-extracted RNA yielded the TCR library. With iRepertoire HTBI primers and Arm-PCR of CDR3 regions, TCR beta libraries were built. From the multiplex PCR reads, TCRdb called clonotypes with MiXCR, one entry per CDR3 protein. The sample contains hundreds of thousands of distinct CDR3 sequences, 15% to 20% of which appear only once. This sample was also put to use in a study of T cells in Graves' hyperthyroidism and ophthalmopathy.

Sequenced material: peripheral blood mononuclear cells (PBMCs), taken at new diagnosis, from a patient treated with antithyroid drugs. The receptors derive from a man between 18 and 29 years old with Graves disease.

Ten or more counts support this clonotype. This chain links TRBV10-3 with TRBJ2-5; 8 bases are shared with TRBD1. The CDR3 runs 15 residues. Germline CDR1 reads ENHRY; CDR2 reads SYGVKD. J lost 4 bases, V lost 2 bases, and 6 bases had no gene match. CDR3 nucleotide sequence: TGTGCCATCAGTGAGGGGCAGGGGGCCAGAGAGACCCAGTACTTC. It translates to CAISEGQGARETQYF.

This clonotype has more than one count but fewer than ten. The chain combines TRBV9 with TRBJ2-7; the D call may be TRBD1 or TRBD2 (7 bases each). The germline V and J ends were trimmed by 6 bases and 2 bases, with 27 bases remaining between them. This CDR3 region has 18 residues. Germline loops: CDR1 SGDLS, CDR2 YYNGEE. CDR3 residues: CASNPPMGRGQQPYEQYF. For the CDR3, the DNA is TGTGCCAGCAACCCACCCATGGGGAGGGGACAGCAACCCTACGAGCAGTACTTC.

The sample holds many counts of this clonotype. The chain links TRBV12-3 or TRBV12-4 to TRBJ1-2, with 8 bases lining up with TRBD1. V lost 3 bases to trimming and J lost 4 bases; unmatched junction nucleotides: 10. The CDR3 covers 16 residues. DNA of the CDR3: TGTGCCAGCAGTTTCCATGACAGGGGTAGTCGCTATGGCTACACCTTC. Translating gives CASSFHDRGSRYGYTF.

There are a few counts of this clonotype. Relative to the germline gene, one junction end is altered; a read error may explain this. The chain recombines TRBV20-1 with TRBJ2-3; D tentatively fits TRBD1 or TRBD2 (5 bases each). CDR1 and CDR2 (germline): DFQATT, SNEGSKA (reference sequence). The length of the CDR3 is 17 residues. CDR3 bases: TGCAGTGCTAGTGGGTGGGGACGGTTGTTGGGCACAGGTACGCAGTATTTT. Translated, it gives CSASGWGRLLGTGTQYF.

The chain joins TRBV7-3 to TRBJ2-2; 14 bases fit TRBD2. Germline trimming cut 2 bases from V and 2 bases from J; bases unmatched to any gene: 4. CDR1 is SGHTA and CDR2 is FQGTGA in the germline V gene. The CDR3 is 18 residues long. DNA of the CDR3: TGTGCCAGCAGCTTAGGGACTAGCGGGAGATTTAACACCGGGGAGCTGTTTTTT. It yields the protein CASSLGTSGRFNTGELFF. The whole variable domain, filled in from reference TRBV7-3 and TRBJ2-2, reads GAGVSQTPSNKVTEKGKYVELRCDPISGHTALYWYRQSLGQGPEFLIYFQGTGAADDSGLPNDRFFAVRPEGSVSTLKIQRTERGDSAVYLCASSLGTSGRFNTGELFFGEGSRLTVL.

This clonotype was seen a few times. This rearrangement joins TRBV20-1 to TRBJ2-2; D is unclear. Trimming left V 4 bases short and J 5 bases short, with 11 bases between. The CDR3 runs 13 residues. The V gene's germline CDR1 is DFQATT and CDR2 SNEGSKA (reference sequence). CDR3 nucleotides: TGCAGTGCTACGTCACCTAGGACCGGGGAGCTGTTTTTT. Protein product: CSATSPRTGELFF.

The table lists this clonotype with many counts. V is TRBV20-1 and J is TRBJ2-7, with D possibly being TRBD2 (6 bases). V was clipped by 4 bases and J by 4 bases, with 23 bases between them. This CDR3 is built from 16 residues. The germline V gene encodes CDR1 DFQATT and CDR2 SNEGSKA (reference sequence). CDR3 residues: CSATGLAASLRYEQYF. In nucleotides, the CDR3 is TGCAGTGCTACGGGACTGGCGGCTAGCCTTAGATACGAGCAGTACTTC.

On this clonotype: One junction end disagrees with the germline gene, perhaps due to a read error. V usage is TRBV5-1 and J usage is TRBJ1-4, with 10 nucleotides matching TRBD1. Germline CDR1 SGHRS, CDR2 YFSETQ. The CDR3 totals 20 residues. This chain's CDR3 is CASSHPPGQGPVTTNEKLFF. The DNA for the CDR3 is TGTGCCAGCAGCCATCCACCGGGACAGGGGCCGGTAACAACTAATGAAAAACTGTTTTTT.

This clonotype appeared many times. The chain joins TRBV7-9 to TRBJ2-2, with TRBD2 identical over 10 bases. Germline V gives CDR1 SEHNR, CDR2 FQNEAQ (reference sequence). The CDR3 sequence is 15 residues long. Unmatched junction bases numbered 5, after V lost 7 bases and J lost 3 bases. The CDR3 nucleotides are TGTGCCAGCAAAAACGGACTAGCGGACACCGGGGAGCTGTTTTTT. Translated, it gives CASKNGLADTGELFF.

The genes are TRBV20-1 and TRBJ2-1; 13 bases map to TRBD2. With 5 bases clipped from V and 2 bases from J, the junction kept 6 bases outside the gene matches. Germline loops: CDR1 DFQATT, CDR2 SNEGSKA (reference sequence). The CDR3 contains 16 residues. Written as DNA, the CDR3 is TGCAGTGCTTATCTACTAGCGGGAGGGCCCTACAATGAGCAGTTCTTC. It yields the protein CSAYLLAGGPYNEQFF.

The table lists this clonotype with a few counts. This CDR3 is CSGLSGRGAYEQYF. CDR3 nucleotide sequence: TGCAGTGGCTTAAGCGGGAGAGGCGCCTACGAGCAGTACTTC. V is TRBV20-1 and J is TRBJ2-7, with TRBD2 matching over 8 bases. The V gene's germline CDR1 is DFQATT and CDR2 SNEGSKA (reference sequence). With V trimmed by 7 bases and J by 2 bases, 10 bases remained unmatched. The CDR3 sequence is 14 residues long.

The chain carries TRBV9 and TRBJ2-1, with D perhaps matching TRBD2 (5 bases). CDR1 is SGDLS and CDR2 is YYNGEE in the germline V gene. The V and J ends lost 0 bases and 0 bases respectively, with 7 bases between them. The length of the CDR3 is 15 residues. The CDR3 region has the DNA TGTGCCAGCAGCGTAGGACTAAGCTCCTACAATGAGCAGTTCTTC. Translation gives CASSVGLSSYNEQFF.

This rearrangement joins TRBV13 to TRBJ2-7; tentative D call: TRBD1 (5 bases). The V end was cut by 5 bases, the J end by 4 bases, with 18 bases between. The CDR3 loop spans 15 amino acids. Germline CDR1 reads PRHDT; CDR2 reads FYEKMQ (reference sequence). CDR3 nucleotides: TGTGCCAGCAGCGCCCATGGGGCCGGAATTTACGAGCAGTACTTC. Amino acids: CASSAHGAGIYEQYF.

CDR3 sequence reads: CSVATGQGAADTQYF. Here the CDR3 DNA reads TGCAGCGTTGCAACGGGACAGGGGGCCGCAGATACGCAGTATTTT. The chain joins TRBV29-1 to TRBJ2-3, with 12 bases identical to TRBD1. Trimming took 4 bases from V and 4 from J; bases not matched to a gene: 6. There are 15 residues in the CDR3. Germline values: CDR1 SQVTM, CDR2 ANQGSEA.

About this clonotype: Being one base from a much bigger clone, this may be a read error. The chain has TRBV30 and TRBJ2-5; either TRBD1 or TRBD2 may supply D (5 bases each). The CDR3 has 12 amino acids. The V gene's germline CDR1 is GTSNPN and CDR2 SVGIG (reference sequence). The CDR3 nucleotides are TGTGCCTGGGGTAGGGGAGTCGAGACCCGGTACTTC. Encoded protein: CAWGRGVETRYF.

This chain joins TRBV6-1 and TRBJ2-7; 7 bases map to TRBD1. Unmatched junction bases numbered 7, after V lost 5 bases and J lost 3 bases. This CDR3 region has 14 residues. Germline V gives CDR1 MNHNS, CDR2 SASEGT. The CDR3 protein is CASSPGTEYYEQYF. Written as DNA, the CDR3 is TGTGCCAGCAGTCCCGGGACAGAATACTACGAGCAGTACTTC.

This clonotype was recorded at least ten times. The chain couples TRBV3-1 to TRBJ2-7; 8 bases line up with TRBD2. This CDR3 is built from 15 residues. CDR1 is LGHDT and CDR2 is YNNKEL in the germline V gene (reference sequence). V dropped 3 bases and J dropped 1; count of bases not matched to a gene: 5. Here the CDR3 DNA reads TGTGCCAGCAGCCATACTAGCGGAAGATCCTACGAGCAGTACTTC. Residues: CASSHTSGRSYEQYF.

Many counts were recorded for this clonotype. The V and J genes are TRBV3-1 and TRBJ2-4; 7 positions match TRBD1. There are 16 residues in the CDR3. Germline CDR1 reads LGHDT; CDR2 reads YNNKEL (reference sequence). With 4 bases clipped from V and 1 base from J, the junction kept 7 bases outside the gene matches. The CDR3 reads CASSPRDSLAKNIQYF. The CDR3 DNA is TGTGCCAGCAGCCCCCGGGACAGTCTGGCCAAAAACATTCAGTACTTC.

This clonotype was recorded many times. The chain employs TRBV5-6 and TRBJ2-7, with D unclear. The CDR3 length is 16 residues. V dropped 0 bases and J dropped 3 bases, with 16 bases sitting between them. CDR1 and CDR2 from the germline V gene are SGHDT and YYEEEE. The CDR3 spells CASSLAPNGFGYEQYF. The CDR3 DNA follows: TGTGCCAGCAGCTTGGCCCCCAACGGGTTTGGCTACGAGCAGTACTTC.

In its sample, this clonotype was seen a few times. A far larger clone is one nucleotide away, so this likely arose from a read error. The rearrangement links TRBV7-2 to TRBJ2-7; the D is unclear. CDR1 and CDR2 from the germline V gene are SGHTA and FQGNSA. The CDR3 runs 13 residues. Trimming removed 0 bases from V and 2 bases from J, with 5 bases in between. The CDR3 DNA reads as TGTGCCAGCAGCTTAGCGGATGCCTACGAGCAGTACTTC. Translating gives CASSLADAYEQYF.

This clonotype came up many times. The rearrangement joins TRBV14 to TRBJ2-5; the match to TRBD2 covers 10 bases. CDR3 size: 18 residues. In germline, CDR1 is SGHDN, CDR2 FVKESK. Trimming removed 1 base from V and 0 bases from J; junction bases left unmatched: 8. The CDR3 reads CASSQGVTSGPYQETQYF. CDR3 nucleotide sequence: TGTGCCAGCAGCCAAGGTGTGACTAGCGGGCCGTACCAAGAGACCCAGTACTTC. Filled out from reference TRBV14 and TRBJ2-5, the complete variable domain reads EAGVTQFPSHSVIEKGQTVTLRCDPISGHDNLYWYRRVMGKEIKFLLHFVKESKQDESGMPNNRFLAERTGGTYSTLKVQPAELEDSGVYFCASSQGVTSGPYQETQYFGPGTRLLVL.

This clonotype was recorded at least ten times. The V and J genes are TRBV3-1 and TRBJ2-1, with D perhaps TRBD2 (6 bases). Trimming removed 1 base at V and 4 bases at J, with 11 bases between. Germline V gene data show CDR1 as LGHDT and CDR2 as YNNKEL (reference sequence). The CDR3 extends over 15 amino acids. In DNA, the CDR3 is TGTGCCAGCAGCCAAGTGGCGGGGCTATACAATGAGCAGTTCTTC. Translation gives CASSQVAGLYNEQFF.

In this sample, this clonotype turned up many times. The genes are TRBV7-9 and TRBJ2-3; D uncertain. The CDR3 totals 15 residues. The germline V and J ends were trimmed by 5 bases and 2 bases, with 14 bases remaining between them. Germline lookup yields CDR1 SEHNR and CDR2 FQNEAQ (reference sequence). CDR3 coding DNA: TGTGCCAGCAGCCGCTCAAGGGCCGACACAGATACGCAGTATTTT. It is translated as CASSRSRADTDTQYF.